The entry below describes one T cell receptor (beta chain). J gave up 3 bases and V 4 bases, and 7 bases lay outside the gene matches. This CDR3 is 16 amino acids long. CDR1 is MNHEY, CDR2 SVGAGI, per germline. Method: immunoSEQ multiplex PCR; TCRdb's copy keeps in-frame clones and lacks some. This table has approximately 17,000 clones, about 90% appearing once. This record comes from a study of T cell repertoires in ileal Crohn's disease. The chain recombines TRBV6-5 with TRBJ2-7; TRBD2 aligns across 12 bases. The sequencing input was ileal tissue. This TCR derives from an adult with Crohn's disease. The CDR3 coding sequence is TGTGCCAGCAGTTCCCCTCGACTAGCGGGAGACTACGAGCAGTACTTC. Translation: CASSSPRLAGDYEQYF.